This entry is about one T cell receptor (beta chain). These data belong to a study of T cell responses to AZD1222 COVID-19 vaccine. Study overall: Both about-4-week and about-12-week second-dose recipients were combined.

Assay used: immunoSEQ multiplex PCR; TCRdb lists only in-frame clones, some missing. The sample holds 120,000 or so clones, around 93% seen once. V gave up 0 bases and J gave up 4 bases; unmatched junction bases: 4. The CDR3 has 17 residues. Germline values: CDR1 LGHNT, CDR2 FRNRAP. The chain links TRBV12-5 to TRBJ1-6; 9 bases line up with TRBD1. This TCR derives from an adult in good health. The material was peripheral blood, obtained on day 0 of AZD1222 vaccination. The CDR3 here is CASGLVRTGEYNSPLHF. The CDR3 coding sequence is TGTGCTAGTGGTTTGGTACGGACAGGGGAGTATAATTCACCCCTCCACTTT.